Included here is one TCR beta chain sequence, with context. Its antigen is still unknown. One junction end disagrees with the germline gene, perhaps due to a read error. TCRdb reprocessed the 5' RACE reads via MiXCR and lists one record per CDR3 protein. This table has 250,000 to 350,000 distinct CDR3 sequences, approximately 20% appearing once. The sample originates from a study of CD8 T cells in ankylosing spondylitis. General study results and limits: Some of the motif variants had earlier been found in reactive arthritis patients' fluid and blood. As reported, disease-linked clones showed significant enrichment in matched ankylosing spondylitis synovial fluid. Clones linked to disease, bearing a CD8+ phenotype, were relatively rare in peripheral blood. It appeared that ankylosing spondylitis blood was characterized by a TCR beta motif of about 8 highly homologous variants.

The CDR3 is 14 amino acids. The sample comprised blood, either unsorted or a sorted T cell fraction (not recorded which). The J gene is TRBJ1-2, the V gene TRBV12-3 or TRBV12-4, with 8 bases fitting TRBD1. This receptor was identified in a male donor with ankylosing spondylitis or in good health (not recorded which). CDR3 bases: TGTGTCAGCAGTTCGACAGGGGCGAACTATGGCTACACCTTC. Its translation is CVSSSTGANYGYTF.